The T cell receptor (beta chain) under discussion was sequenced for a study of control samples from healthy donors and cancer patients. This CDR3 spans 14 amino acids. Germline loops: CDR1 MNHEY, CDR2 SMNVEV (reference sequence). V was trimmed by 5 bases and J by 3 bases, leaving 10 bases between them. The repertoire was sequenced with immunoSEQ multiplex PCR; TCRdb's copy has only in-frame clones and lacks some. This sample has under 95,000 clones, with approximately 84% found just once. The sequence was obtained from a man aged 50 or older in good health. Input material: blood. The chain has TRBV27 and TRBJ2-2, with D tentatively TRBD1 (5 bases). The CDR3 sequence: CASSDRFYTGELFF. In nucleotides, the CDR3 is TGTGCCAGCAGTGACAGATTTTACACCGGGGAGCTGTTTTTT.